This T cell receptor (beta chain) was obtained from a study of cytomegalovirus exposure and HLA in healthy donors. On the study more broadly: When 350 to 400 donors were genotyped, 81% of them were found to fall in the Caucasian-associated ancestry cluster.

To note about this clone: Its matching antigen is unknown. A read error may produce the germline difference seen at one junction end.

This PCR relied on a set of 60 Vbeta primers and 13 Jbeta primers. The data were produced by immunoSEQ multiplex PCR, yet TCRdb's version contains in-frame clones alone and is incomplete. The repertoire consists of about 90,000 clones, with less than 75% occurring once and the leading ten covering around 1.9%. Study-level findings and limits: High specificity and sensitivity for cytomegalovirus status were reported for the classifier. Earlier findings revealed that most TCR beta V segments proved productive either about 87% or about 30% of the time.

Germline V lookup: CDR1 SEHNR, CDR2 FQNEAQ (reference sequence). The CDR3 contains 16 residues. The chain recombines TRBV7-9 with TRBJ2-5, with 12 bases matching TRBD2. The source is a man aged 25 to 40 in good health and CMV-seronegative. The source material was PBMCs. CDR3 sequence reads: CSSSLSLAGGDETQYF. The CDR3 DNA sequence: TGTTCCAGCAGCTTGAGCCTAGCGGGGGGGGATGAGACCCAGTACTTC.